This TCR beta chain was sequenced during a study of CD8 T cells in ankylosing spondylitis. The CDR3 is 17 amino acids. Unmatched junction bases numbered 5, after V lost 0 bases and J lost 2 bases. Germline V lookup: CDR1 DFQATT, CDR2 SNEGSKA (reference sequence). This clonotype was observed a few times. The antigen remains undetermined. General study findings and limits: What seemed typical of ankylosing spondylitis blood was a TCR beta motif built from 8 or 9 highly homologous variants.

TCRdb reprocessed the 5' RACE reads via MiXCR and lists one record per CDR3 protein. Of about 800,000 distinct CDR3 sequences listed, around 11% were seen once; the top ten hold roughly 0.51%. The sequenced material came from blood, either unsorted or a sorted T cell fraction (not recorded which). This receptor was taken from a male donor with ankylosing spondylitis. This chain connects TRBV20-1 to TRBJ2-1, with 12 bases that match TRBD2. The CDR3 protein is CSARDALAGGPYNEQFF. CDR3 in DNA: TGCAGTGCTAGAGATGCCCTAGCGGGAGGGCCCTACAATGAGCAGTTCTTC.